Below, one TCR beta chain is given with its context. V was cut by 3 bases and J by 5 bases, with 22 bases left in between. Germline V CDR1 and CDR2: MNHNS, SASEGT. This CDR3 is 17 amino acids long. This sample is drawn from a study of cytomegalovirus exposure and HLA in healthy donors. Method: immunoSEQ multiplex PCR; TCRdb's copy keeps in-frame clones and lacks some. This table holds around 150,000 clones, approximately 86% found once. The origin of this receptor is a woman between 18 and 29 years old in good health and CMV-seronegative. The sample consisted of PBMCs. This sequence joins TRBV6-1 and TRBJ1-1; tentatively, D is TRBD1 (6 bases). In DNA form, the CDR3 reads TGTGCCAGCAGTGATGGGATCCTACAGGGTATCAAAACTGAAGCTTTCTTT. Translated: CASSDGILQGIKTEAFF.